This TCR beta chain originates from a study of T cells in Graves' hyperthyroidism and ophthalmopathy. General observations from the study: Ophthalmopathy could be told apart from stable hyperthyroidism with a 13 V-J model.

Amplified regions were TCR beta CDR3 sequences from RNA transcripts. RT-PCR in the first round (using the HTBI primer set) targeted the TCR CDR3. Each CDR3 protein gets one entry after TCRdb re-called the multiplex PCR reads with MiXCR. The sample includes under 400,000 distinct CDR3 sequences, roughly 23% of them seen just once. This clonotype was found many times. Its matching antigen is unknown. Researchers defined stable Graves' hyperthyroidism as no ophthalmopathy progression within 18 months. Patients were aged 18 to 65, had disease duration under 2 months, and had newly diagnosed hyperthyroidism. Diagnostic decisions used clinical symptoms, serum thyroxine and TRAb, thyroid ultrasound and orbital computed tomography. The sample comprised blood. The sequence came from a woman aged 45 to 65 with Graves' hyperthyroidism.

CDR3 in DNA: TGTGCCAGCAGCTTAGGTGTGTTGCGGGGTTCCTACAATGAGCAGTTCTTC. This codes for CASSLGVLRGSYNEQFF. The chain employs TRBV7-2 and TRBJ2-1, with a possible D match to TRBD2 (6 bases). CDR3 length: 17 residues. The germline gives CDR1 SGHTA, CDR2 FQGNSA. V gave up 1 base and J gave up 1 base, with 14 bases separating them.